This T cell receptor (beta chain) was documented in a study of T cells expressing NK-cell markers. On this clonotype: Its cognate antigen is unknown.

Researchers built TCR beta cDNA using 5'RACE template switching with UMIs. TCRdb reworked the 5' RACE reads into one entry per CDR3 protein, no DNA. Recorded for this sample: 500,000 to 700,000 distinct CDR3 sequences. Germline V gives CDR1 MNHEY, CDR2 SVGAGI. CDR3 size: 16 residues. Study conclusions and caveats: Top CD8+ clonotypes included the dominant CD3+CD56+NKG2C+ clonotypes in roughly 6 donors.

The chain employs TRBV6-5 and TRBJ2-1. The sequenced material came from blood T cells: a sorted CD56 or NKG2C T cell subset, CD4+ or CD8+ T cells, or bulk PBMC T cells (not recorded which). This clonotype was sampled from a man in his late teens or twenties in good health. CDR3 amino acids: CASSYLQSITYNEQFF.